The 7 T cell receptor beta chains listed next were all sequenced from one sample in a study of monozygotic twins with inflammatory bowel disease. No DNA is given; TCRdb re-called the 5' RACE reads and lists each CDR3 protein once. The sample includes 150,000 to 200,000 distinct CDR3 sequences. The material sequenced was blood. These receptors all stem from a human donor with ulcerative colitis or Crohn's disease, or a healthy co-twin of an affected twin (not recorded which).

This chain uses TRBV6-6 with TRBJ1-2; TCRdb calls TRBD1, which cannot be checked without DNA. Germline CDR1 MNHNY, CDR2 SVGAGI (reference sequence). This CDR3 has 13 amino acids. The CDR3 spells CASSRQGPYGYTF.

CDR3 amino acids: CASSQDWAGAYNEQFF. J is TRBJ2-1 and V is TRBV4-1; checking the TCRdb D call of TRBD1 is not possible without DNA. Germline values: CDR1 MGHRA, CDR2 YSYEKL. The CDR3 covers 16 residues.

V gene TRBV7-9 combines with J gene TRBJ2-1; no DNA is available, so the TRBD1 call from TCRdb remains unchecked. The germline V gene encodes CDR1 SEHNR and CDR2 FQNEAQ (reference sequence). The CDR3 contains 16 residues. The CDR3 sequence is CASSSPGTAYYNEQFF.

The rearrangement links TRBV30 to TRBJ2-1. Germline V gene sequence: CDR1 GTSNPN, CDR2 SVGIG (reference sequence). The CDR3 length is 12 residues. The CDR3: CAWRIVANEQFF.

The chain joins TRBV7-2 to TRBJ2-7; there is no DNA to check the TCRdb D call of TRBD2. Germline V gene lookup returns CDR1 SGHTA and CDR2 FQGNSA. The CDR3 totals 15 residues. CDR3 amino acids: CASSLPTGLIYEQYF.

The chain has TRBV7-2 and TRBJ2-1; TCRdb gives TRBD2 as the D gene, but with no DNA this cannot be confirmed. This CDR3 contains 13 residues. The germline V gene encodes CDR1 SGHTA and CDR2 FQGNSA. The CDR3 sequence: CASSLGDLPEQFF.

The genes are TRBV2 and TRBJ2-3; TCRdb picks TRBD1, but there is no DNA to check that call. Germline CDR1 SNHLY, CDR2 FYNNEI. The CDR3 is made up of 13 amino acids. The CDR3 reads CASNNRVEDTQYF.